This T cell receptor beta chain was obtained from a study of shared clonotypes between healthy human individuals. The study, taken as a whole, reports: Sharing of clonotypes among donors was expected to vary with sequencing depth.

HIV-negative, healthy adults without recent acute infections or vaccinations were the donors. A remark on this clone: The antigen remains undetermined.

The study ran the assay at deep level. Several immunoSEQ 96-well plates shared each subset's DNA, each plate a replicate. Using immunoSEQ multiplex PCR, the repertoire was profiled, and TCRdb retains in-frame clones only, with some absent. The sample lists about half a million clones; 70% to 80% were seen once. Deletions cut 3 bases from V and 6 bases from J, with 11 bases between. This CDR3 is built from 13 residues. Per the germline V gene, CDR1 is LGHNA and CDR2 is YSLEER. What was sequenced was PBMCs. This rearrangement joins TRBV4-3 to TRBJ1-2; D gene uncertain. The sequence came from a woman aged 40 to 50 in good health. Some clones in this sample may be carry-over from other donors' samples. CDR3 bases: TGCGCCAGCAGCCACCAAGGAAGAAATGGCTACACCTTC. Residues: CASSHQGRNGYTF.